The 30 T cell receptor beta chains listed next were all sequenced from one sample in a study of cytomegalovirus exposure and HLA in healthy donors. PCR was performed using 60 Vbeta and 13 Jbeta primers. The protocol was immunoSEQ multiplex PCR, while the TCRdb copy is restricted to in-frame clones and leaves out a portion. The repertoire consists of roughly 140,000 clones, with 70% to 85% occurring once and the leading ten covering about 7.1%. Sequencing input: PBMCs. The receptors come from a woman aged 45-65 years in good health and CMV-seropositive.

This clone was counted only a few times. The rearrangement uses TRBV7-2 and TRBJ2-7; 10 bases line up with TRBD1. The CDR3 has 14 residues. Germline CDR1 SGHTA, CDR2 FQGNSA. V lost 7 bases to trimming and J lost 4 bases; unmatched junction nucleotides: 7. CDR3: CASIRDRGNYEQYF. CDR3 bases: TGTGCCAGCATCCGGGACAGGGGTAATTACGAGCAGTACTTC.

The chain is built from TRBV5-1 and TRBJ1-1; weak D call: TRBD1 (5 bases). The CDR3 has 15 residues. V was clipped by 4 bases and J by 2 bases, with 15 bases between them. Germline CDR1 SGHRS, CDR2 YFSETQ. CDR3 sequence (DNA): TGCGCCAGCAGCGACTCGGGGGTGGGAAACACTGAAGCTTTCTTT. Protein product: CASSDSGVGNTEAFF.

The rearrangement joins TRBV6-6 to TRBJ2-2; D gene uncertain. V was pared by 2 bases and J by 2 bases, with 3 bases between. CDR1 is MNHNY, CDR2 SVGAGI, per germline (reference sequence). The CDR3 is 13 amino acids. The CDR3: CASSYTNTGELFF. Here the CDR3 DNA reads TGTGCCAGCAGTTACACAAACACCGGGGAGCTGTTTTTT.

This chain links TRBV6-1 with TRBJ2-3, with TRBD2 identical over 11 bases. Unmatched junction bases numbered 6, after V lost 4 bases and J lost 3 bases. Germline V gene data show CDR1 as MNHNS and CDR2 as SASEGT. The CDR3 extends over 16 amino acids. DNA for the CDR3: TGTGCCAGCAGTGCTTTAGCGGGGGGGCCGACAGATACGCAGTATTTT. Protein: CASSALAGGPTDTQYF.

This clone was counted once. CDR3 nucleotide sequence: TGTGCCAGCTCACCCGGGACTATAGAGCAGTTCTTC. It is translated as CASSPGTIEQFF. This chain joins TRBV18 and TRBJ2-1, with 7 bases identical to TRBD2. The CDR3 is 12 amino acids. The ends lost 3 bases at V and 10 bases at J; junction bases unmatched: 3. Germline lookup yields CDR1 KGHSH and CDR2 LQKENI.

The chain carries TRBV2 and TRBJ2-7; a weak D match, TRBD2 (6 bases). The ends were cut back, 5 bases at V and 4 bases at J, with 12 bases in the middle. The germline V gene encodes CDR1 SNHLY and CDR2 FYNNEI. The CDR3 contains 13 residues. CDR3 bases: TGTGCCAGCAGTCCTCCTCGGGGGTACGAGCAGTACTTC. It specifies CASSPPRGYEQYF. The variable domain in full, with the rest retrieved from reference TRBV2 and TRBJ2-7, is EPEVTQTPSHQVTQMGQEVILRCVPISNHLYFYWYRQILGQKVEFLVSFYNNEISEKSEIFDDQFSVERPDGSNFTLKIRSTKLEDSAMYFCASSPPRGYEQYFGPGTRLTVT.

This rearrangement joins TRBV5-1 to TRBJ2-3; D is perhaps TRBD2 (6 bases). This CDR3 is built from 15 residues. The germline V gene has CDR1 SGHRS and CDR2 YFSETQ. Trimming cost V 4 bases and J 0 bases, with 12 bases left between them. The CDR3 DNA reads TGCGCCAGCAGCCGGGGACTGACTAGCACAGATACGCAGTATTTT. Translation: CASSRGLTSTDTQYF. Full variable domain (outside the CDR3, taken from reference TRBV5-1 and TRBJ2-3): KAGVTQTPRYLIKTRGQQVTLSCSPISGHRSVSWYQQTPGQGLQFLFEYFSETQRNKGNFPGRFSGRQFSNSRSEMNVSTLELGDSALYLCASSRGLTSTDTQYFGPGTRLTVL.

The chain couples TRBV19 to TRBJ2-2; 7 bases are shared with TRBD1. V shed 5 bases, J shed 1 base, and the junction held 7 bases outside the gene matches. The CDR3 has 16 residues. Germline lookup yields CDR1 LNHDA and CDR2 SQIVND (reference sequence). DNA of the CDR3: TGTGCCAGTAGTTCCCGGGACAGATTGAACACCGGGGAGCTGTTTTTT. This encodes CASSSRDRLNTGELFF. The full variable domain, rest sourced from reference TRBV19 and TRBJ2-2, is DGGITQSPKYLFRKEGQNVTLSCEQNLNHDAMYWYRQDPGQGLRLIYYSQIVNDFQKGDIAEGYSVSREKKESFPLTVTSAQKNPTAFYLCASSSRDRLNTGELFFGEGSRLTVL.

The chain links TRBV27 to TRBJ2-3; D gene unclear. Trimming pared 5 bases from V and 2 bases from J, leaving 14 bases between. This CDR3 has 15 amino acids. Looked up from germline, CDR1 is MNHEY and CDR2 is SMNVEV (reference sequence). CDR3: CASSPPRGLTDTQYF. CDR3 DNA sequence: TGTGCCAGCAGTCCTCCGCGAGGCCTCACAGATACGCAGTATTTT.

J is TRBJ1-2 and V is TRBV7-2; tentative D call: TRBD1 (6 bases). V lost 5 bases to trimming and J lost 3 bases, with 10 bases between them. Per germline, CDR1 SGHTA and CDR2 FQGNSA. The length of the CDR3 is 13 residues. The CDR3 sequence is CASSTRTDYGYTF. CDR3 in DNA: TGTGCCAGCAGCACCCGGACAGACTATGGCTACACCTTC.

V gene TRBV6-5 combines with J gene TRBJ1-1; D unclear. CDR3 length: 13 amino acids. Germline loops: CDR1 MNHEY, CDR2 SVGAGI. Trimming removed 6 bases from V and 9 bases from J, with 17 bases in between. The DNA of the CDR3 is TGTGCCAGCAGCCTTGGGCCAGGCCGTCAAGCTTTCTTT. Amino acids: CASSLGPGRQAFF.

This clone has just a few counts. This rearrangement joins TRBV19 to TRBJ1-6; D is uncertain. In germline, CDR1 is LNHDA, CDR2 SQIVND (reference sequence). V lost 5 bases to trimming and J lost 7 bases, with 9 bases between them. The CDR3 is 13 residues long. This CDR3 reads CASSVTENSPLHF. CDR3 bases: TGTGCCAGTAGTGTCACTGAGAATTCACCCCTCCACTTT.

The chain couples TRBV15 to TRBJ2-3; TRBD2 might be the D (6 bases). The ends were cut back, 1 base at V and 3 bases at J, with 11 bases in the middle. This CDR3 comprises 15 residues. CDR1 LNHNV and CDR2 YYDKDF come from the germline V gene (reference sequence). CDR3 DNA: TGTGCCACCAGCAGAGGGGGACTGTCAACAGATACGCAGTATTTT. Its translation: CATSRGGLSTDTQYF.

About this clone: This is likely a read error, given that the CDR3 carries no conserved phenylalanine or tryptophan at its end. The chain carries TRBV7-9 and TRBJ1-2, with D perhaps matching TRBD1 (6 bases). Per the germline V gene, CDR1 is SEHNR and CDR2 is FQNEAQ (reference sequence). Trimming took 5 bases from V and 0 from J, leaving 19 bases between them. The CDR3 has 17 residues. This CDR3 reads CASSPALGAGANYGYTL. Here the CDR3 DNA reads TGTGCCAGCAGCCCGGCGTTGGGGGCAGGAGCTAACTATGGCTACACCCTC.

The CDR3 is CASSLRTASSGANVLTF. CDR3 nucleotides: TGTGCCAGCAGCCTCCGGACAGCGAGCTCTGGGGCCAACGTCCTGACTTTC. The V call is TRBV14, the J call TRBJ2-6, with D possibly matching TRBD1 (6 bases). Germline lookup yields CDR1 SGHDN and CDR2 FVKESK. V was trimmed by 4 bases and J by 0 bases, leaving 13 bases between them. This CDR3 spans 17 amino acids.

This chain connects TRBV5-1 to TRBJ2-7; D perhaps matches TRBD2 (5 bases). Trimming took off 4 bases at V and 0 bases at J, with 11 bases between the two ends. The CDR3 loop spans 14 amino acids. CDR1 and CDR2 from the germline V gene are SGHRS and YFSETQ. CDR3 sequence (DNA): TGCGCCAGCAGCCCGAGGGTCCCCTCCTACGAGCAGTACTTC. Translating it yields CASSPRVPSYEQYF.

The CDR3 is CASSVEGQGFDEQFF. CDR3 DNA sequence: TGTGCCAGCAGCGTAGAGGGACAGGGCTTCGATGAGCAGTTCTTC. The chain is built from TRBV9 and TRBJ2-1; 9 positions match TRBD1. The CDR3 spans 15 residues. Looked up from germline, CDR1 is SGDLS and CDR2 is YYNGEE. V lost 0 bases, J lost 8 bases, and 6 bases stayed unmatched.

This rearrangement joins TRBV5-1 to TRBJ2-3; 9 bases are shared with TRBD1. Germline CDR1 reads SGHRS; CDR2 reads YFSETQ. Germline trimming cut 0 bases from V and 4 bases from J; bases unmatched to any gene: 6. The CDR3 covers 16 residues. The CDR3: CASSLAHGDRADTQYF. The CDR3 nucleotides read TGCGCCAGCAGCTTGGCTCATGGGGACAGGGCAGATACGCAGTATTTT.

The rearrangement links TRBV30 to TRBJ2-7; perhaps TRBD2 as D (6 bases). The CDR3 extends over 13 amino acids. Germline CDR1 GTSNPN, CDR2 SVGIG (reference sequence). V was shortened by 2 bases and J by 1 base, with 9 bases between the two germline ends. The CDR3 DNA sequence: TGTGCCTGGAGTATGGGGGGTTCCTACGAGCAGTACTTC. Amino acid sequence: CAWSMGGSYEQYF.

The chain recombines TRBV12-5 with TRBJ2-1; 13 bases fit TRBD2. There are 16 residues in the CDR3. V was pared by 4 bases and J by 8 bases, with 8 bases of the junction left unmatched. Per the germline V gene, CDR1 is LGHNT and CDR2 is FRNRAP. CDR3 DNA sequence: TGTGCTAGTGGTTCCCCGACTAGCGGGGGGTCTTATGAGCAGTTCTTC. Translated, it gives CASGSPTSGGSYEQFF. The full variable domain, completed using reference TRBV12-5 and TRBJ2-1, is DARVTQTPRHKVTEMGQEVTMRCQPILGHNTVFWYRQTMMQGLELLAYFRNRAPLDDSGMPKDRFSAEMPDATLATLKIQPSEPRDSAVYFCASGSPTSGGSYEQFFGPGTRLTVL.

The gene calls are TRBV7-6 and TRBJ2-1; D remains ambiguous. V dropped 2 bases and J dropped 6 bases, with 8 bases sitting between them. This CDR3 has 13 residues. Germline V lookup: CDR1 SGHVS, CDR2 FNYEAQ. This CDR3 is CASSLRTGNEQFF. The CDR3 region has the DNA TGTGCCAGCAGCTTAAGAACGGGCAATGAGCAGTTCTTC.

V and J are TRBV6-5 and TRBJ2-7; 9 nucleotides agree with TRBD1. Germline V gives CDR1 MNHEY, CDR2 SVGAGI. The CDR3 contains 14 residues. J was trimmed by 4 bases and V by 5 bases; bases with no gene match: 6. The CDR3 coding sequence is TGTGCCAGCAGTCTCGGACAGGGGAGGTACGAGCAGTACTTC. Translation: CASSLGQGRYEQYF.

V is TRBV7-6 and J is TRBJ2-3, with 9 bases that match TRBD2. The CDR3 has 16 amino acids. Germline V gene sequence: CDR1 SGHVS, CDR2 FNYEAQ. V trimming: 4 bases; J trimming: 3 bases; junction bases outside the gene matches: 8. In DNA, the CDR3 is TGTGCCAGCAGCTCCCGGACTAGCGAAGCGACAGATACGCAGTATTTT. Translating gives CASSSRTSEATDTQYF. The entire variable domain, with the rest obtained from reference TRBV7-6 and TRBJ2-3, is as follows: GAGVSQSPRYKVTKRGQDVALRCDPISGHVSLYWYRQALGQGPEFLTYFNYEAQQDKSGLPNDRFSAERPEGSISTLTIQRTEQRDSAMYRCASSSRTSEATDTQYFGPGTRLTVL.

This chain links TRBV5-1 with TRBJ1-1, with TRBD1 identical over 10 bases. The length of the CDR3 is 17 residues. V was pared by 0 bases and J by 3 bases, with 8 bases of the junction left unmatched. Germline-derived CDR1 and CDR2 are SGHRS and YFSETQ. CDR3 amino acids: CASSLGQGARVDTEAFF. The CDR3 DNA reads TGCGCCAGCAGCTTGGGACAGGGGGCAAGGGTTGACACTGAAGCTTTCTTT. Supplemented by reference TRBV5-1 and TRBJ1-1, the full variable domain reads KAGVTQTPRYLIKTRGQQVTLSCSPISGHRSVSWYQQTPGQGLQFLFEYFSETQRNKGNFPGRFSGRQFSNSRSEMNVSTLELGDSALYLCASSLGQGARVDTEAFFGQGTRLTVV.

The V call is TRBV6-6, the J call TRBJ1-2; D is possibly TRBD1 (5 bases). Germline V gene lookup returns CDR1 MNHNY and CDR2 SVGAGI (reference sequence). The CDR3 covers 15 residues. V was shortened by 6 bases and J by 4 bases, with 18 bases between the two germline ends. The CDR3 nucleotides read TGTGCCAGCAGGGGGGGAGAGACCCCGAGCTATGGCTACACCTTC. It is translated as CASRGGETPSYGYTF.

V usage is TRBV30 and J usage is TRBJ2-7; the match to TRBD1 covers 8 bases. Germline V gene sequence: CDR1 GTSNPN, CDR2 SVGIG (reference sequence). V lost 5 bases to trimming and J lost 6 bases; unmatched junction nucleotides: 18. CDR3 length: 16 amino acids. In nucleotides, the CDR3 is TGTGCCTGGGGGGTTTTGACAGGGGACTCCCCTGGCGAGCAGTACTTC. Its protein product is CAWGVLTGDSPGEQYF.

The chain combines TRBV7-2 with TRBJ2-7; the match to TRBD1 covers 7 bases. J lost 6 bases, V lost 1 base, and 12 bases had no gene match. Germline lookup yields CDR1 SGHTA and CDR2 FQGNSA. The CDR3 is 16 residues long. In DNA form, the CDR3 reads TGTGCCAGCAGCTTAGGACAGGGACAGCTCCTAGGCGAGCAGTACTTC. Protein product: CASSLGQGQLLGEQYF.

This chain links TRBV7-2 with TRBJ2-3, with D possibly matching TRBD2 (5 bases). The germline V and J ends were trimmed by 5 bases and 0 bases, with 6 bases remaining between them. Germline loops: CDR1 SGHTA, CDR2 FQGNSA. There are 13 residues in the CDR3. CDR3 coding DNA: TGTGCCAGCAGCCCGGGGAGCACAGATACGCAGTATTTT. It codes for CASSPGSTDTQYF.

About this clone itself: At the DNA level, this CDR3 is encoded by other sequences in the same sample as well. The genes are TRBV19 and TRBJ2-2, with 8 nucleotides matching TRBD1. The CDR3 is 13 residues long. Germline assignment: CDR1 LNHDA and CDR2 SQIVND (reference sequence). V shed 6 bases and J 5 bases; nucleotides not matched to a gene: 2. The CDR3 loop reads CASRTGGTGELFF. The CDR3 DNA reads as TGTGCCAGTAGAACAGGGGGAACCGGGGAGCTGTTTTTT.

The chain combines TRBV7-2 with TRBJ2-7; D ambiguous. The CDR3 contains 14 residues. From germline, CDR1 is SGHTA and CDR2 FQGNSA. V dropped 1 base and J dropped 1 base, with 8 bases sitting between them. The CDR3 region has the DNA TGTGCCAGCAGCTTAGTACGAGTTTCCTACGAGCAGTACTTC. Translating it yields CASSLVRVSYEQYF.